These 23 T cell receptor beta chains were sequenced from one sample in a study of Ad26.COV2.S vaccination and SARS-CoV-2 variants (dated by TCRdb to about 2021). Sample treatment or condition, as interpreted from the label and publication: roughly 19 received Ad26.COV2.S at low or high dose, single or two shots; about five received placebo; per-sample allocation not given. Repertoires of vaccine and placebo recipients were sequenced from samples collected on day 63 after the first injection. Library creation used the immunoSEQ multiplex PCR assay. TCRdb carries this immuneACCESS record with in-frame sequences only. Its versions omit some clonotypes, under half of them owing to an unresolved V gene in the studies checked, with the rest unexplained. Recorded for this sample are some 340,000 clones; 85% of them occurred a single time. In total, the top ten clones hold 2% to 2.5% of the sample. Sequences were derived from peripheral blood, sampled in a trial of Ad26.COV2.S vaccine versus placebo. The source is a person between 18 and 60 years old who received the Ad26.COV2.S COVID-19 vaccine or a placebo.

Regarding this clone: The same CDR3 arises from other DNA sequences in this sample as well. The V call is TRBV7-9, the J call TRBJ1-1; the match to TRBD1 covers 7 bases. CDR1 SEHNR and CDR2 FQNEAQ come from the germline V gene (reference sequence). The CDR3 is 13 residues long. With V trimmed by 4 bases and J by 5 bases, 4 bases remained unmatched. The CDR3 region has the DNA TGTGCCAGCAGCTCTCAGGGGGGGACTGAAGCTTTCTTT. It codes for CASSSQGGTEAFF.

The chain couples TRBV6-5 to TRBJ2-5; the D is unclear. The germline CDR1 and CDR2 sequences are MNHEY and SVGAGI. There are 12 residues in the CDR3. Trimming took off 6 bases at V and 2 bases at J, with 7 bases between the two ends. The CDR3 region is CASRQPQETQYF. The CDR3, as DNA: TGTGCCAGCAGACAGCCGCAAGAGACCCAGTACTTC.

The chain couples TRBV28 to TRBJ2-7; no definite D call. The V gene's germline CDR1 is MDHEN and CDR2 SYDVKM. Trimming took off 3 bases at V and 1 base at J, with 10 bases between the two ends. The CDR3 covers 14 residues. The CDR3 spells CASSLPQHSYEQYF. In DNA, the CDR3 is TGTGCCAGCAGTTTGCCTCAACATTCCTACGAGCAGTACTTC.

V usage is TRBV20-1 and J usage is TRBJ1-2; D gene uncertain. The germline V gene has CDR1 DFQATT and CDR2 SNEGSKA (reference sequence). The CDR3 length is 16 residues. V lost 3 bases to trimming and J lost 4 bases, with 21 bases between them. CDR3 sequence reads: CSASPPLSSTLYGYTF. The CDR3 coding sequence is TGCAGTGCTAGTCCCCCCTTGTCCTCGACCCTCTATGGCTACACCTTC.

This clone was picked up a small number of times. The V gene is TRBV25-1, the J gene TRBJ2-2, with a possible D match to TRBD1 (5 bases). The V end was cut by 0 bases, the J end by 2 bases, with 13 bases between. Per the germline V gene, CDR1 is MGHDK and CDR2 is SYGVNS. The CDR3 has 17 residues. Here the CDR3 reads CASSEYNMGRNTGELFF. The CDR3, as DNA: TGTGCCAGCAGTGAATATAATATGGGGCGAAACACCGGGGAGCTGTTTTTT. The variable domain in full, with the rest retrieved from reference TRBV25-1 and TRBJ2-2, is EADIYQTPRYLVIGTGKKITLECSQTMGHDKMYWYQQDPGMELHLIHYSYGVNSTEKGDLSSESTVSRIRTEHFPLTLESARPSHTSQYLCASSEYNMGRNTGELFFGEGSRLTVL.

This clone showed up just once. The V call is TRBV6-6, the J call TRBJ1-2; D perhaps matches TRBD1 (6 bases). This CDR3 region has 14 residues. The V end lost 4 bases, the J end lost 2 bases, and 11 bases lay between the germline ends. Germline loops: CDR1 MNHNY, CDR2 SVGAGI (reference sequence). The CDR3 spells CASSLRGANYGYTF. CDR3 nucleotides: TGTGCCAGCAGTTTGCGGGGGGCCAACTATGGCTACACCTTC.

This chain connects TRBV7-3 to TRBJ2-1, with a possible D match to TRBD1 (6 bases). There are 14 residues in the CDR3. Germline lookup yields CDR1 SGHTA and CDR2 FQGTGA. Trimming removed 5 bases from V and 5 bases from J, with 13 bases in between. Written as DNA, the CDR3 is TGTGCCAGCAGCCCGGACAGCTATAACAATGAGCAGTTCTTC. It translates to CASSPDSYNNEQFF.

The rearrangement links TRBV21-1 to TRBJ2-7; the table's D call, TRBD1, was not checked against the DNA. TRBV21-1 counts as a pseudogene. This CDR3 comprises 14 residues. The chain's CDR3 is CASSTTLDSHEQYF. CDR3 sequence (DNA): TGTGCCAGCAGCACCACCCTGGACAGCCACGAGCAGTACTTC.

This chain connects TRBV21-1 to TRBJ2-2; TRBD2, the table's D call, lacks a check against the DNA. TRBV21-1 is a pseudogene segment. The CDR3 spans 17 residues. CDR3 sequence reads: CASSNLPGTVNTGELFF. CDR3 DNA: TGTGCCAGCAGCAATTTACCAGGGACTGTGAACACCGGGGAGCTGTTTTTT.

CDR3 region: CASSERQGFAEAFF. The CDR3 nucleotides are TGCGCCAGCAGTGAGAGGCAGGGTTTCGCTGAAGCTTTCTTT. The gene calls are TRBV10-2 and TRBJ1-1; possibly TRBD1 for D (5 bases). Germline V gives CDR1 WSHSY, CDR2 SAAADI. Trimming shortened V by 2 bases and J by 6 bases, and 13 bases separated the two germline ends. This CDR3 has 14 residues.

J is TRBJ2-5 and V is TRBV6-2 or TRBV6-3, with 11 nucleotides matching TRBD1. V lost 6 bases, J lost 1 base, and 13 bases stayed unmatched. Germline lookup yields CDR1 MNHEY and CDR2 SVGEGT. The CDR3 extends over 18 amino acids. For the CDR3, the DNA is TGTGCCAGCAGCCGGACAGGGGGCGCGGCTGCTGTCCAAGAGACCCAGTACTTC. It translates to CASSRTGGAAAVQETQYF.

The chain joins TRBV18 to TRBJ1-3; 7 bases agree with TRBD1. This CDR3 has 16 amino acids. V dropped 2 bases and J dropped 0; count of bases not matched to a gene: 4. Germline CDR1 KGHSH, CDR2 LQKENI. The CDR3, as DNA: TGTGCCAGCTCACCAGGACAGGTCAGCTCTGGAAACACCATATATTTT. As protein: CASSPGQVSSGNTIYF.

The rearrangement links TRBV6-6 to TRBJ1-5; D gene unclear. Germline V gene lookup returns CDR1 MNHNY and CDR2 SVGAGI (reference sequence). There are 14 residues in the CDR3. The germline V and J ends were trimmed by 1 base and 2 bases, with 6 bases remaining between them. The CDR3 DNA sequence: TGTGCCAGCAGTTACTGGGAGGGCAATCAGCCCCAGCATTTT. Translating gives CASSYWEGNQPQHF.

Only a few counts were recorded for this clone. The CDR3 sequence: CASSVGALTGNTIYF. CDR3 DNA: TGTGCCAGCAGCGTAGGGGCCTTGACTGGAAACACCATATATTTT. The rearrangement links TRBV9 to TRBJ1-3; the D is unclear. Germline V gene data show CDR1 as SGDLS and CDR2 as YYNGEE. This CDR3 has 15 amino acids. Trimming cost V 0 bases and J 2 bases, with 9 bases left between them.

The V and J genes are TRBV15 and TRBJ1-1; possible D gene TRBD1, 5 bases. The CDR3 length is 15 residues. The ends were cut back, 0 bases at V and 3 bases at J, with 11 bases in the middle. Germline V gene lookup returns CDR1 LNHNV and CDR2 YYDKDF (reference sequence). The CDR3 protein is CATSRDGTSDTEAFF. The CDR3 DNA sequence: TGTGCCACCAGCAGAGATGGGACCTCCGACACTGAAGCTTTCTTT.

This rearrangement joins TRBV28 to TRBJ2-7, with 12 positions matching TRBD2. CDR3 length equals 20 residues. Unmatched junction bases numbered 21, after V lost 3 bases and J lost 6 bases. Looked up from germline, CDR1 is MDHEN and CDR2 is SYDVKM. In nucleotides, the CDR3 is TGTGCCAGCAGTTTGAGGAAAACTAGCGGGGGGTTAAGGGACCCCTCCGAGCAGTACTTC. The encoded protein is CASSLRKTSGGLRDPSEQYF.

In this sample, this clone turned up once. The genes are TRBV19 and TRBJ2-3, with 9 bases fitting TRBD1. CDR1 and CDR2 from the germline V gene are LNHDA and SQIVND (reference sequence). V dropped 5 bases and J dropped 5; count of bases not matched to a gene: 8. CDR3 length equals 15 residues. The CDR3 reads CASSAYRGRGDTQYF. The CDR3 nucleotides are TGTGCCAGTAGTGCCTACAGGGGGCGCGGAGATACGCAGTATTTT.

The rearrangement uses TRBV6-5 and TRBJ1-5; the match to TRBD1 covers 9 bases. With 7 bases clipped from V and 7 bases from J, the junction kept 5 bases outside the gene matches. The CDR3 totals 13 residues. The germline V gene encodes CDR1 MNHEY and CDR2 SVGAGI. The CDR3 DNA is TGTGCCAGCAACCGGGACAGGGACCAGCCCCAGCATTTT. Translating it yields CASNRDRDQPQHF.

The rearrangement joins TRBV7-2 to TRBJ1-5; D call uncertain. The ends were cut back, 2 bases at V and 7 bases at J, with 15 bases in the middle. The germline CDR1 and CDR2 sequences are SGHTA and FQGNSA. The CDR3 length is 15 residues. The CDR3 DNA is TGTGCCAGCAGCTTAAGAAAGGGTTTTAGGCAGCCCCAGCATTTT. Protein sequence: CASSLRKGFRQPQHF.

This clone was seen only a few times. The chain joins TRBV28 to TRBJ2-7; the D gene is possibly TRBD1 (6 bases). The CDR3 has 14 amino acids. V lost 6 bases to trimming and J lost 3 bases, with 15 bases between them. Germline V gene data show CDR1 as MDHEN and CDR2 as SYDVKM. The CDR3 DNA is TGTGCCAGCAGCCGGACAGCCTCAATCTACGAGCAGTACTTC. This encodes CASSRTASIYEQYF. Based on the CDR3 plus reference TRBV28 and TRBJ2-7, the full variable domain is DVKVTQSSRYLVKRTGEKVFLECVQDMDHENMFWYRQDPGLGLRLIYFSYDVKMKEKGDIPEGYSVSREKKERFSLILESASTNQTSMYLCASSRTASIYEQYFGPGTRLTVT.

J is TRBJ1-5 and V is TRBV5-5; 11 positions match TRBD1. V shed 4 bases and J 2 bases; nucleotides not matched to a gene: 2. CDR1 and CDR2 from the germline V gene are SGHKS and YYEKEE (reference sequence). CDR3 size: 15 residues. CDR3 in DNA: TGTGCCAGCAGCCGGACAGGGGGCCGCAATCAGCCCCAGCATTTT. The encoded protein is CASSRTGGRNQPQHF.

The chain links TRBV6-5 to TRBJ1-3, with D possibly TRBD1 on 6 matching bases. CDR3 length equals 16 residues. Germline V gene sequence: CDR1 MNHEY, CDR2 SVGAGI. Trimming stripped 2 bases from V and 0 bases from J, with 11 bases between. CDR3 nucleotides: TGTGCCAGCAGTTACGGGGGCGGCACCTCTGGAAACACCATATATTTT. It translates to CASSYGGGTSGNTIYF.

The chain is built from TRBV27 and TRBJ2-1, with 7 bases identical to TRBD1. V was pared by 5 bases and J by 1 base, with 8 bases of the junction left unmatched. CDR1 and CDR2 (germline): MNHEY, SMNVEV (reference sequence). This CDR3 has 16 residues. Here the CDR3 DNA reads TGTGCCAGCAGTCCCCCGGGACAGCAATCCTACAATGAGCAGTTCTTC. It codes for CASSPPGQQSYNEQFF.